This T cell receptor (beta chain) was retrieved from a study of CD8 T cells in ankylosing spondylitis. 5'-RACE, quantitative and with molecular barcodes, yielded the TCR beta libraries. One entry per CDR3 protein results from TCRdb running MiXCR on the 5' RACE reads. Seen here are roughly 230,000 distinct CDR3 sequences, about 18% observed once, and the top ten hold around 30%. CDR3 length: 15 residues. V lost 3 bases and J lost 4; bases outside the gene matches: 8. The germline gives CDR1 SQVTM, CDR2 ANQGSEA. This clonotype was recorded a few times. What it recognizes is unknown. Study-level results: Ankylosing spondylitis blood seemed to carry a telltale TCR beta motif made of fewer than 10 highly homologous variants. Clones linked to disease were reported to show significant enrichment in matched ankylosing spondylitis synovial fluid.

Input material: blood, either unsorted or a sorted T cell fraction (not recorded which). This receptor was identified in a male donor with ankylosing spondylitis or in good health (not recorded which). The chain carries TRBV29-1 and TRBJ1-2; 10 bases are a match to TRBD1. As DNA, the CDR3 is TGCAGCGTTGAGTCTGGGACAGGGGTTCTCTATGGCTACACCTTC. Amino acids: CSVESGTGVLYGYTF.